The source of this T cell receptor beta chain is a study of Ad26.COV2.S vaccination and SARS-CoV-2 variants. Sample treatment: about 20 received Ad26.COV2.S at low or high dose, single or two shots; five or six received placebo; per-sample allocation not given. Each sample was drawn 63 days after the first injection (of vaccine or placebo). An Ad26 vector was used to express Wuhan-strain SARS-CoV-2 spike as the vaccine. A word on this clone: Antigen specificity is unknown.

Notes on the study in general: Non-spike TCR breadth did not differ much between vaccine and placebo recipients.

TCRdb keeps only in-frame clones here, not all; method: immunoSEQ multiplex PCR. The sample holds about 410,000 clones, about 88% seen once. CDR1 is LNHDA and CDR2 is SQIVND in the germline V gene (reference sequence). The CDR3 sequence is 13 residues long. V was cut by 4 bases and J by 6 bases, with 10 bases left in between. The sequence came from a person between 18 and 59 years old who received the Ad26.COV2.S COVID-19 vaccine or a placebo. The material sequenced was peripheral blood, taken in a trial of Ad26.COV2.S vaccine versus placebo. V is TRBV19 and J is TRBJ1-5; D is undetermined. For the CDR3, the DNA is TGTGCCAGTAGTAGAGGGCACGGTCAGCCCCAGCATTTT. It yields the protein CASSRGHGQPQHF.